The 26 T cell receptor beta chains reported below all come from one sample, sequenced in a study of T cell responses to AZD1222 COVID-19 vaccine. The assay was immunoSEQ multiplex PCR, and TCRdb's table has in-frame clones only and misses some. This table has under 200,000 clones, almost 95% appearing once. Sequences were derived from peripheral blood, sampled on day 0 of AZD1222 vaccination. The receptors stem from an adult in good health.

This chain connects TRBV30 to TRBJ1-2, with TRBD1 matching 8 bases. The CDR3 extends over 13 amino acids. Germline CDR1 and CDR2: GTSNPN and SVGIG (reference sequence). V shed 0 bases and J 6 bases; nucleotides not matched to a gene: 3. DNA of the CDR3: TGTGCCTGGAGTGTACACAGGGGGAATGGCTACACCTTC. This translates into CAWSVHRGNGYTF.

This sequence joins TRBV12-3 or TRBV12-4 and TRBJ1-1; D uncertain. The V gene lost 5 bases and the J gene lost 2 bases, with 9 bases spanning the gap. The CDR3 contains 13 residues. CDR3 amino acids: CASSPAGNTEAFF. The CDR3 nucleotides are TGTGCCAGCAGTCCCGCCGGAAACACTGAAGCTTTCTTT.

The gene calls are TRBV6-5 and TRBJ2-7, with TRBD2 matching 8 bases. J was trimmed by 3 bases and V by 6 bases; bases with no gene match: 7. This CDR3 spans 14 amino acids. Germline V lookup: CDR1 MNHEY, CDR2 SVGAGI. The CDR3 here is CASSSGGGIYEQYF. CDR3 DNA sequence: TGTGCCAGCAGCAGCGGGGGAGGGATCTACGAGCAGTACTTC.

The chain recombines TRBV7-3 with TRBJ1-1, with TRBD1 matching over 11 bases. Germline V gene data show CDR1 as SGHTA and CDR2 as FQGTGA. V lost 4 bases and J lost 4; bases outside the gene matches: 5. The CDR3 has 15 residues. CDR3 DNA: TGTGCCAGCAGCTCCAGGACAGGGGGCGTCACTGAAGCTTTCTTT. It is translated as CASSSRTGGVTEAFF.

The chain links TRBV15 to TRBJ1-4; the D gene is possibly TRBD1 (5 bases). This CDR3 has 12 amino acids. Germline V gives CDR1 LNHNV, CDR2 YYDKDF (reference sequence). V dropped 3 bases and J dropped 7 bases, with 6 bases sitting between them. The CDR3 loop is CATSSQGEKLFF. CDR3 nucleotides: TGTGCCACCAGCAGCCAGGGTGAAAAACTGTTTTTT.

This chain uses TRBV7-9 with TRBJ2-1; perhaps D is TRBD1 or TRBD2 (6 bases each). The CDR3 runs 14 residues. Per the germline V gene, CDR1 is SEHNR and CDR2 is FQNEAQ (reference sequence). Deletions cut 5 bases from V and 8 bases from J, with 16 bases between. The CDR3 is CASSKGGEVHEQFF. The CDR3 bases are TGTGCCAGCAGCAAGGGGGGTGAGGTCCATGAGCAGTTCTTC.

The rearrangement joins TRBV3-1 (or the pseudogene TRBV3-2) to TRBJ1-1; TRBD1 matches 8 bases. V shed 5 bases and J 4 bases; nucleotides not matched to a gene: 6. This CDR3 has 14 amino acids. Per germline, CDR1 LGHDT and CDR2 YNNKEL (reference sequence). CDR3 sequence (DNA): TGTGCCAGCAGCGCAGGCAGGGGGCGCACTGAAGCTTTCTTT. Encoded protein: CASSAGRGRTEAFF.

The chain employs TRBV2 and TRBJ1-5, with D tentatively TRBD1 (5 bases). This CDR3 is built from 15 residues. Looked up from germline, CDR1 is SNHLY and CDR2 is FYNNEI. V was shortened by 5 bases and J by 3 bases, with 14 bases between the two germline ends. The CDR3, as DNA: TGTGCCAGCAGTCGGACAATTGGAGCCAATCAGCCCCAGCATTTT. Translation gives CASSRTIGANQPQHF. The variable domain in full, completed from reference TRBV2 and TRBJ1-5, reads EPEVTQTPSHQVTQMGQEVILRCVPISNHLYFYWYRQILGQKVEFLVSFYNNEISEKSEIFDDQFSVERPDGSNFTLKIRSTKLEDSAMYFCASSRTIGANQPQHFGDGTRLSIL.

The chain couples TRBV2 to TRBJ2-7; the D is unclear. V was pared by 6 bases and J by 3 bases, with 9 bases between. This CDR3 has 12 amino acids. The germline CDR1 and CDR2 sequences are SNHLY and FYNNEI. The CDR3 DNA sequence: TGTGCCAGCAGCACAGAGAGCTACGAGCAGTACTTC. Translation: CASSTESYEQYF.

The chain combines TRBV7-3 with TRBJ1-5; 7 bases align to TRBD1. The germline V gene encodes CDR1 SGHTA and CDR2 FQGTGA. V gave up 2 bases and J gave up 3 bases; unmatched junction bases: 4. This CDR3 region has 15 residues. This CDR3 reads CASSLGGGINQPQHF. For the CDR3, the DNA is TGTGCCAGCAGCTTAGGAGGGGGCATCAATCAGCCCCAGCATTTT.

The CDR3 here is CASSPGGNQPQHF. The CDR3 DNA reads as TGTGCCAGCAGTCCCGGTGGGAATCAGCCCCAGCATTTT. The chain couples TRBV6-5 to TRBJ1-5; no definite D call. The CDR3 consists of 13 residues. Germline V CDR1 and CDR2: MNHEY, SVGAGI. Trimming pared 5 bases from V and 4 bases from J, leaving 9 bases between.

J is TRBJ2-7 and V is TRBV7-2, with TRBD1 identical over 7 bases. This CDR3 is 15 amino acids long. Trimming removed 5 bases from V and 1 base from J; junction bases left unmatched: 8. The germline V gene has CDR1 SGHTA and CDR2 FQGNSA. The CDR3 nucleotides read TGTGCCAGCAGCCCAGACAGGGCATTATCCTACGAGCAGTACTTC. This sequence encodes CASSPDRALSYEQYF. The full variable domain, in which reference TRBV7-2 and TRBJ2-7 provide the parts outside the CDR3, is GAGVSQSPSNKVTEKGKDVELRCDPISGHTALYWYRQSLGQGLEFLIYFQGNSAPDKSGLPSDRFSAERTGGSVSTLTIQRTQQEDSAVYLCASSPDRALSYEQYFGPGTRLTVT.

The chain carries TRBV28 and TRBJ1-1; a weak D match, TRBD1 (5 bases). The V gene lost 2 bases and the J gene lost 6 bases, with 13 bases spanning the gap. There are 14 residues in the CDR3. In germline, CDR1 is MDHEN, CDR2 SYDVKM. The CDR3 loop is CASSLGGTAPEAFF. The CDR3 DNA sequence: TGTGCCAGCAGTTTAGGAGGGACGGCCCCTGAAGCTTTCTTT.

The chain combines TRBV28 with TRBJ1-6; D unresolved. The CDR3 consists of 15 residues. Germline loops: CDR1 MDHEN, CDR2 SYDVKM. Trimming pared 4 bases from V and 6 bases from J, leaving 13 bases between. CDR3 protein: CASSSPSAVNSPLHF. CDR3 DNA: TGTGCCAGCAGTTCTCCCTCGGCGGTTAATTCACCCCTCCACTTT.

The chain is built from TRBV10-3 and TRBJ1-2, with 7 bases identical to TRBD1. The CDR3 sequence is 12 residues long. Germline V gene data show CDR1 as ENHRY and CDR2 as SYGVKD. V lost 5 bases and J lost 8; bases outside the gene matches: 5. CDR3 coding DNA: TGTGCCATCAGTACAGGGGAGCGGGGCTACACCTTC. This sequence encodes CAISTGERGYTF.

This chain joins TRBV7-9 and TRBJ1-2; the match to TRBD1 covers 8 bases. Trimming took 5 bases from V and 0 from J; bases not matched to a gene: 8. The CDR3 runs to 16 residues. Germline-derived CDR1 and CDR2 are SEHNR and FQNEAQ (reference sequence). CDR3: CASSTDRALSNYGYTF. The CDR3 nucleotides are TGTGCCAGCAGCACGGACAGGGCCCTTTCTAACTATGGCTACACCTTC.

This clone came up a few times. The chain has TRBV19 and TRBJ2-5; a weak D match, TRBD2 (6 bases). This CDR3 comprises 14 residues. V was pared by 6 bases and J by 5 bases, with 16 bases between. Germline V gives CDR1 LNHDA, CDR2 SQIVND (reference sequence). The CDR3 DNA reads TGTGCCAGTAGCCTCCTGAGCGGAGGGGAGACCCAGTACTTC. Protein: CASSLLSGGETQYF.

This clone was observed a single time. The chain is built from TRBV23-1 and TRBJ1-5; perhaps TRBD1 as D (5 bases). TRBV23-1 is treated as an ORF (open reading frame) with a function not yet certain. There are 17 residues in the CDR3. The V and J ends lost 2 bases and 0 bases respectively, with 14 bases between them. In nucleotides, the CDR3 is TGCGCCAGCAGTCAAAATGACAGAAATCATAGCAATCAGCCCCAGCATTTT. As protein: CASSQNDRNHSNQPQHF.

The chain joins TRBV5-4 to TRBJ2-3, with 7 nucleotides matching TRBD2. This CDR3 spans 17 amino acids. Losses at the gene ends were 4 bases for V and 2 bases for J; bases not matched to a gene: 13. Germline V gene data show CDR1 as SGHNT and CDR2 as YYREEE (reference sequence). The CDR3 DNA follows: TGTGCCAGCAGCCGGGGAGAGCGGGGTGGATCCACAGATACGCAGTATTTT. The encoded protein is CASSRGERGGSTDTQYF.

The rearrangement links TRBV5-5 to TRBJ2-7; tentative D call: TRBD1 (6 bases). V lost 5 bases, J lost 9 bases, and 15 bases lay in between. Germline V lookup: CDR1 SGHKS, CDR2 YYEKEE (reference sequence). This CDR3 spans 12 amino acids. As DNA, the CDR3 is TGTGCCAGCAGTCAGACAGGTCGACGGCAGTACTTC. Its translation: CASSQTGRRQYF.

The V and J genes are TRBV4-2 and TRBJ1-3; D is possibly TRBD1 (5 bases). This CDR3 spans 17 amino acids. Trimming removed 0 bases at V and 0 bases at J, with 12 bases between. Germline CDR1 and CDR2: LGHNA and YNFKEQ. The CDR3 here is CASSQETGANSGNTIYF. CDR3 DNA: TGTGCCAGCAGCCAAGAGACCGGGGCCAACTCTGGAAACACCATATATTTT.

The DNA of the CDR3 is TGCAGCGTTGAGGGAACCGAGGGGAATCGACAGTTCTTC. Protein product: CSVEGTEGNRQFF. The chain recombines TRBV29-1 with TRBJ2-1; the D gene could be TRBD1 or TRBD2 (5 bases each). The CDR3 is 13 amino acids. CDR1 is SQVTM and CDR2 is ANQGSEA in the germline V gene. V shed 3 bases and J shed 13 bases, with 19 bases lying between them.

The chain combines TRBV7-2 with TRBJ2-7; 8 nucleotides match TRBD1. This CDR3 is built from 15 residues. Germline V gene lookup returns CDR1 SGHTA and CDR2 FQGNSA. V lost 11 bases to trimming and J lost 1 base; unmatched junction nucleotides: 13. The CDR3 is CAPFLQDRASYEQYF. As DNA, the CDR3 is TGTGCCCCCTTCCTCCAGGACAGGGCGTCCTACGAGCAGTACTTC.

A single count supports this clone. The rearrangement joins TRBV3-1 (or the pseudogene TRBV3-2) to TRBJ1-1; tentatively, D is TRBD1 (5 bases). CDR1 LGHDT and CDR2 YNNKEL come from the germline V gene (reference sequence). V lost 6 bases, J lost 11 bases, and 22 bases lay in between. The CDR3 consists of 14 residues. CDR3 sequence reads: CASRASTRGVSAFF. For the CDR3, the DNA is TGTGCCAGCAGAGCCAGTACGAGAGGGGTATCGGCTTTCTTT.

J is TRBJ2-7 and V is TRBV7-9; D may match TRBD1 or TRBD2 (5 bases each). The ends were cut back, 6 bases at V and 6 bases at J, with 15 bases in the middle. Germline-derived CDR1 and CDR2 are SEHNR and FQNEAQ (reference sequence). The CDR3 contains 13 residues. The CDR3 DNA reads as TGTGCCAGCAGTTCGATGGGGGTGAGCGAGCAGTACTTC. Translation gives CASSSMGVSEQYF.

V and J are TRBV3-1 (or the pseudogene TRBV3-2) and TRBJ2-5, with D hard to call. CDR1 LGHDT and CDR2 YNNKEL come from the germline V gene (reference sequence). Trimming left V 0 bases short and J 5 bases short, with 22 bases between. The CDR3 has 18 residues. The DNA for the CDR3 is TGTGCCAGCAGCCAAGATCCAAATACGGTCCGAGTGGAGGAGACCCAGTACTTC. Translated: CASSQDPNTVRVEETQYF.